One T cell receptor beta chain is described in this entry. Sequencing used immunoSEQ multiplex PCR; TCRdb keeps in-frame clones, though not all of them. The table has 70,000 or so clones, more than 85% seen once; the top ten hold approximately 8%. This entry comes from a study of OX40 agonist ivuxolimab in advanced cancers. V was trimmed by 3 bases and J by 0 bases, leaving 2 bases between them. Per the germline V gene, CDR1 is MGHRA and CDR2 is YSYEKL. CDR3 length: 12 residues. The receptor was isolated from an adult with an advanced solid tumor such as melanoma, head and neck, liver or kidney cancer. V gene TRBV4-1 combines with J gene TRBJ2-5; no reliable D call. This specimen was CD4+ or CD8+ T cells sorted from blood, taken in a trial of the OX40 agonist ivuxolimab. CDR3 sequence reads: CASSHNQETQYF. The DNA for the CDR3 is TGCGCCAGCAGCCACAACCAAGAGACCCAGTACTTC.